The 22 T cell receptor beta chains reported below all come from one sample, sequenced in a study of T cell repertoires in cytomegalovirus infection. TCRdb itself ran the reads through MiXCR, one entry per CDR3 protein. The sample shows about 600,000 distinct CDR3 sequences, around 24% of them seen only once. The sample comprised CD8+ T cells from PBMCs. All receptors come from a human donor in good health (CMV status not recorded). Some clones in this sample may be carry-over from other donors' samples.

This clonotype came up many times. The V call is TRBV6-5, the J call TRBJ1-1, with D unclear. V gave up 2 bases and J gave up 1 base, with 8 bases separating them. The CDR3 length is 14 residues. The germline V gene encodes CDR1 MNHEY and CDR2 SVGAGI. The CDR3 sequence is CASSYNEGNTEAFF. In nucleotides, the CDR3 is TGTGCCAGCAGTTACAATGAAGGGAACACTGAAGCTTTCTTT.

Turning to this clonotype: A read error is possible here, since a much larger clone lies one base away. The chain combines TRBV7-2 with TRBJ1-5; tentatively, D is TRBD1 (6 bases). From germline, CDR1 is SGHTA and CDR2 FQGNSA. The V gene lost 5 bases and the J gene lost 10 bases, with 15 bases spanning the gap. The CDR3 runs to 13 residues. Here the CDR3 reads CASSVTGGPPQHF. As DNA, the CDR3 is TGTGCCAGCAGCGTGACAGGCGGCCCACCCCAGCATTTT.

DNA for the CDR3: TGTGCCAGCAGCTACACCCTGGGGGGACAGGGTAATGATTTTGGCTACACCTTC. Amino acids: CASSYTLGGQGNDFGYTF. The chain links TRBV7-9 to TRBJ1-2, with 9 bases fitting TRBD1. From germline, CDR1 is SEHNR and CDR2 FQNEAQ (reference sequence). Germline trimming cut 4 bases from V and 7 bases from J; bases unmatched to any gene: 19. This CDR3 is built from 18 residues.

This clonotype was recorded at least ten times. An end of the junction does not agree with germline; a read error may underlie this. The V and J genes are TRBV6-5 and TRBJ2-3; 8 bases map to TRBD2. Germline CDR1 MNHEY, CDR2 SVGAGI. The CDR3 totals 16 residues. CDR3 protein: CASSYSGGGTTDTQYF. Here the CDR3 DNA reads TGTGCCAGCAGCTACTCTGGCGGGGGGACCACAGATACGCAGTATTTT.

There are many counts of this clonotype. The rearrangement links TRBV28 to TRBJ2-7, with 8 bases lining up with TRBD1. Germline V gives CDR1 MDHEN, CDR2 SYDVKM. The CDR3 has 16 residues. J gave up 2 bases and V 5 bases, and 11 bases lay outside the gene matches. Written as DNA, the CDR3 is TGTGCCAGCAGTGGGACAGGTCTGCCAAAGCCCTACGAGCAGTACGTC. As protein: CASSGTGLPKPYEQYV.

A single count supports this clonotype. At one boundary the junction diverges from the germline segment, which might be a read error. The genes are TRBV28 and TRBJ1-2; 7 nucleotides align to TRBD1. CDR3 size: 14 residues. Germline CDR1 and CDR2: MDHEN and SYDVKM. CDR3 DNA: TGTGCCAGCAGTCCCAGGGGGGCCGCCTATGACTACACCTTC. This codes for CASSPRGAAYDYTF.

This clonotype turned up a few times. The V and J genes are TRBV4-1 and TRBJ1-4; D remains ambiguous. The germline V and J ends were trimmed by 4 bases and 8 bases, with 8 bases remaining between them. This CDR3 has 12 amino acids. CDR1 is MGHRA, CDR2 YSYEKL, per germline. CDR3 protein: CASSLGPEKLFF. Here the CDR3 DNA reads TGCGCCAGCAGCCTAGGACCGGAAAAACTGTTTTTT.

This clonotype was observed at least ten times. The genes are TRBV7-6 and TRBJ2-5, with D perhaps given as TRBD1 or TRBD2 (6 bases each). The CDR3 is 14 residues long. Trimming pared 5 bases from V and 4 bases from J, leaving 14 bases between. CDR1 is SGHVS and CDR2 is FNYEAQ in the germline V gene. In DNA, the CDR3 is TGTGCCAGCAGCCAGAGGGGGGTAAGAGAGACCCAGTACTTC. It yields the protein CASSQRGVRETQYF.

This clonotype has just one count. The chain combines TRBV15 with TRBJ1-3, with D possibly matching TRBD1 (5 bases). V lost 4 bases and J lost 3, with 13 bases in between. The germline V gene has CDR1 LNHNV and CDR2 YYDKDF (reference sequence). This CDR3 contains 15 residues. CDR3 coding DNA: TGTGCCACCAGCAAAGACAGAGGATTTGGAAACACCATATATTTT. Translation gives CATSKDRGFGNTIYF.

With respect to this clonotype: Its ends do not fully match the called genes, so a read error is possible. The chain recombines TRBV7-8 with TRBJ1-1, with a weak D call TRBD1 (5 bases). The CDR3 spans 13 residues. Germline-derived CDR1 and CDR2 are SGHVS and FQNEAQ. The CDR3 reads CASSLSTGTQACF. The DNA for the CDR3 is TGTGCCAGCAGCTTATCCACCGGGACCCAAGCTTGCTTT.

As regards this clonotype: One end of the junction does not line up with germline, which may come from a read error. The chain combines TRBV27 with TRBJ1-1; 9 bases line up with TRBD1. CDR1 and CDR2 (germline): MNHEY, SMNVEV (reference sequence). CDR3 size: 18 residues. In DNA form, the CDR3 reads TGTGTCAGCACCTCAGAGGGACAGGGAGTTATCCGGGACACTGAAGCTTTCTTT. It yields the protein CVSTSEGQGVIRDTEAFF.

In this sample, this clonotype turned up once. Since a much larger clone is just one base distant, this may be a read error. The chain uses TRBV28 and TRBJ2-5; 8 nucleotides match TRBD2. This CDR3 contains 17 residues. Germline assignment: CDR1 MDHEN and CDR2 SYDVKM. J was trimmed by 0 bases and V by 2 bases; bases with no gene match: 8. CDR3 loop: CASSLPAGDPYQETQYF. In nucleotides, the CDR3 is TGTGCCAGCAGTTTACCAGCGGGGGACCCCTACCAAGAGACCCAGTACTTC.

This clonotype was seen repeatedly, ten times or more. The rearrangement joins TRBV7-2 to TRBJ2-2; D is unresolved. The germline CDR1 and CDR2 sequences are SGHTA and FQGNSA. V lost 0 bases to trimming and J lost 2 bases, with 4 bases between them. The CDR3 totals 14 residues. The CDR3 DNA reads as TGTGCCAGCAGCTTAGCGGTTAACACCGGGGAGCTGTTTTTT. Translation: CASSLAVNTGELFF. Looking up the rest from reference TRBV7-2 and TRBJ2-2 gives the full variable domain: GAGVSQSPSNKVTEKGKDVELRCDPISGHTALYWYRQSLGQGLEFLIYFQGNSAPDKSGLPSDRFSAERTGGSVSTLTIQRTQQEDSAVYLCASSLAVNTGELFFGEGSRLTVL.

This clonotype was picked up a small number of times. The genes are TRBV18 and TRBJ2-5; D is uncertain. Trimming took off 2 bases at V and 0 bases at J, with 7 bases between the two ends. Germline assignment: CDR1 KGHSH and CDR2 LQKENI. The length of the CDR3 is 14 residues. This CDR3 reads CASSPGEYQETQYF. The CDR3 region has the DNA TGTGCCAGCTCACCAGGAGAGTACCAAGAGACCCAGTACTTC.

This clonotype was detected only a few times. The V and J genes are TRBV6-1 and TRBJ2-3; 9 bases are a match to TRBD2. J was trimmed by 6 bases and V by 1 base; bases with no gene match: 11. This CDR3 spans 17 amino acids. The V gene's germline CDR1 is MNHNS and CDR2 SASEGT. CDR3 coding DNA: TGTGCCAGCAGTGAAGATTTTCCAGCGGGGGGCGGGGATACGCAGTATTTT. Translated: CASSEDFPAGGGDTQYF.

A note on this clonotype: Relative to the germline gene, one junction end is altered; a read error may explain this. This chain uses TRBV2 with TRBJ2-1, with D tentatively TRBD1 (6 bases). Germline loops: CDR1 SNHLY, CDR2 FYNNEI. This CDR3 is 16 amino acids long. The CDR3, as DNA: TGTGTCAGCAGTGAAAGGCAGGGGAGCTCCTACAATGAGCAGTTCTTC. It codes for CVSSERQGSSYNEQFF.

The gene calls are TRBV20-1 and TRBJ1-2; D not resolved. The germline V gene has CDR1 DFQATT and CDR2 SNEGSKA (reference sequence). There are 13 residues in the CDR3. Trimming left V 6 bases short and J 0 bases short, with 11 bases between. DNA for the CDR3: TGCAGTGCAATGACGGCGGCTAACTATGGCTACACCTTC. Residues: CSAMTAANYGYTF.

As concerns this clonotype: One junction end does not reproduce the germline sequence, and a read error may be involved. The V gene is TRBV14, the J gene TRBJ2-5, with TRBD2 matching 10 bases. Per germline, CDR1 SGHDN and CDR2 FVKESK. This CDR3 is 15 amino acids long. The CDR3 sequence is CANSPGLAAQETQYF. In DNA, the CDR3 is TGTGCCAACAGCCCCGGACTAGCGGCGCAAGAGACCCAGTACTTC.

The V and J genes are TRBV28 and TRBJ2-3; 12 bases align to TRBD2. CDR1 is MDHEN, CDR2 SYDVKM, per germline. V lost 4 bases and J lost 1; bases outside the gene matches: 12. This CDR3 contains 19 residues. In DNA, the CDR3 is TGTGCCAGCAGTTGGACTAGCGGGGAGACCTTGCAAGGCACAGATACGCAGTATTTT. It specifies CASSWTSGETLQGTDTQYF. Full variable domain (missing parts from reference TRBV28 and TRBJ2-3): DVKVTQSSRYLVKRTGEKVFLECVQDMDHENMFWYRQDPGLGLRLIYFSYDVKMKEKGDIPEGYSVSREKKERFSLILESASTNQTSMYLCASSWTSGETLQGTDTQYFGPGTRLTVL.

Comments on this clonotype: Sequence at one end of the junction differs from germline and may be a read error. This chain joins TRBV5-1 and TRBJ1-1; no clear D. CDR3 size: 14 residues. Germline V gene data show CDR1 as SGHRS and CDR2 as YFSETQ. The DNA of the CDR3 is TGCGCCAGCAGCTTGGAGGGATTCGGCACTGAAGCTTACTTT. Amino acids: CASSLEGFGTEAYF.

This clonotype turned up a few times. The CDR3 protein is CASSRPVRWSLTGNTIYF. CDR3 in DNA: TGTGCCAGCAGCCGTCCCGTCAGGTGGAGTTTGACGGGAAACACCATATATTTT. The chain employs TRBV7-9 and TRBJ1-3; D remains ambiguous. With 5 bases removed from V and 4 bases from J, the gap between germline ends came to 24 bases. Germline CDR1 SEHNR, CDR2 FQNEAQ (reference sequence). The CDR3 runs 18 residues.

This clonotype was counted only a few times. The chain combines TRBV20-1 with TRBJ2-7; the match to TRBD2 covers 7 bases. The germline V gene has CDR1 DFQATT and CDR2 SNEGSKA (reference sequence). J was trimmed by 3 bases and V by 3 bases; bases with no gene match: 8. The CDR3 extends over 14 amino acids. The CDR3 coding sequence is TGCAGTGCTAGTGTCGCGGGGGACCTCTACGAGCAGTACGTC. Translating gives CSASVAGDLYEQYV.